Presented here are 18 T cell receptor beta chains from one specimen sequenced in a study of early T cells in non-severe SARS-CoV-2 infection. Each CDR3 protein is one row after TCRdb ran MiXCR on the 5' RACE reads. Among 50,000 to 60,000 distinct CDR3 sequences listed, roughly 9% were seen once. The sequenced sample consisted of whole blood. The receptors come from an adult who was a healthcare worker with PCR-confirmed SARS-CoV-2 infection or an uninfected control (not recorded which).

This clonotype was seen ten or more times. The CDR3 nucleotides read TGTGCCAGCAGCTCCCCGGGCAGGGGGAACACTGAAGCTTTCTTT. Encoded protein: CASSSPGRGNTEAFF. The chain carries TRBV5-6 and TRBJ1-1; tentative D call: TRBD1 (6 bases). In germline, CDR1 is SGHDT, CDR2 YYEEEE. Trimming left V 3 bases short and J 1 base short, with 13 bases between. The CDR3 is 15 residues long.

A few counts support this clonotype. This chain links TRBV30 with TRBJ2-7; no clear D. V was cut by 0 bases and J by 6 bases, with 12 bases left in between. The germline V gene has CDR1 GTSNPN and CDR2 SVGIG (reference sequence). CDR3 length equals 13 residues. CDR3 region: CAWSVPRPGEQYF. CDR3 coding DNA: TGTGCCTGGAGTGTTCCACGACCCGGCGAGCAGTACTTC.

The J gene is TRBJ1-5, the V gene TRBV5-5; 7 nucleotides align to TRBD1. The CDR3 extends over 15 amino acids. Germline CDR1 is SGHKS and CDR2 is YYEKEE (reference sequence). Trimming took 5 bases from V and 6 from J; bases not matched to a gene: 11. CDR3 in DNA: TGTGCCAGCAGTGACGGTTGGACAGGCGGTCAGCCCCAGCATTTT. Translation: CASSDGWTGGQPQHF.

This clonotype was detected many times. J is TRBJ1-3 and V is TRBV3-1; D gene uncertain. There are 13 residues in the CDR3. Germline V gene lookup returns CDR1 LGHDT and CDR2 YNNKEL (reference sequence). The germline V and J ends were trimmed by 5 bases and 7 bases, with 12 bases remaining between them. The CDR3 region is CASSETGGNTIYF. CDR3 DNA sequence: TGTGCCAGCAGCGAAACCGGAGGTAACACCATATATTTT.

The V gene is TRBV5-1, the J gene TRBJ1-4; D unresolved. The CDR3 consists of 15 residues. V lost 4 bases and J lost 5, with 15 bases in between. Per the germline V gene, CDR1 is SGHRS and CDR2 is YFSETQ. The CDR3 protein is CASSPASQVNEKLFF. In DNA, the CDR3 is TGCGCCAGCAGCCCAGCCTCTCAAGTCAATGAAAAACTGTTTTTT.

This rearrangement joins TRBV7-8 to TRBJ2-5, with D unclear. Trimming pared 5 bases from V and 1 base from J, leaving 17 bases between. CDR1 and CDR2 (germline): SGHVS, FQNEAQ. This CDR3 has 16 residues. The CDR3 DNA reads TGTGCCAGCAGCATACAGACGTTCAACCCCCAAGAGACCCAGTACTTC. Translating gives CASSIQTFNPQETQYF.

This clonotype was recorded many times. This chain uses TRBV29-1 with TRBJ1-1; no clear D gene. The CDR3 runs 11 residues. The V and J ends lost 8 bases and 3 bases respectively, with 10 bases between them. Germline V CDR1 and CDR2: SQVTM, ANQGSEA. The CDR3 DNA reads as TGCAGCTGGGGAACGTACACTGAAGCTTTCTTT. Residues: CSWGTYTEAFF.

J is TRBJ2-5 and V is TRBV6-1; no reliable D call. The V gene lost 6 bases and the J gene lost 5 bases, with 13 bases spanning the gap. The CDR3 runs to 13 residues. From germline, CDR1 is MNHNS and CDR2 SASEGT. The CDR3 DNA is TGTGCCAGCAGGCTTCCCTTTAGGGAGACCCAGTACTTC. It codes for CASRLPFRETQYF.

The chain employs TRBV29-1 and TRBJ2-3; TRBD1 might be the D (6 bases). CDR1 SQVTM and CDR2 ANQGSEA come from the germline V gene. This CDR3 is 14 amino acids long. The V end was cut by 6 bases, the J end by 4 bases, with 17 bases between. CDR3 in DNA: TGCAGCGTATCGACGAGGGGGTCACCAGATACGCAGTATTTT. This translates into CSVSTRGSPDTQYF.

There are a few counts of this clonotype. This chain links TRBV20-1 with TRBJ2-2; the D gene is possibly TRBD1 (6 bases). Trimming cost V 3 bases and J 0 bases, with 14 bases left between them. CDR1 is DFQATT and CDR2 is SNEGSKA in the germline V gene (reference sequence). The CDR3 is made up of 16 amino acids. The DNA of the CDR3 is TGCAGTGCTAGCCGTCAACAGGGCCCGAACACCGGGGAGCTGTTTTTT. Encoded protein: CSASRQQGPNTGELFF.

V and J are TRBV20-1 and TRBJ2-3; D is unresolved. Trimming cost V 0 bases and J 2 bases, with 9 bases left between them. Germline loops: CDR1 DFQATT, CDR2 SNEGSKA (reference sequence). The CDR3 covers 14 residues. Here the CDR3 reads CSARDTAFTDTQYF. As DNA, the CDR3 is TGCAGTGCTAGAGATACAGCATTCACAGATACGCAGTATTTT.

This clonotype was observed at least ten times. The chain combines TRBV9 with TRBJ1-2, with D possibly TRBD1 on 6 matching bases. V was clipped by 4 bases and J by 8 bases, with 15 bases between them. The CDR3 is 13 amino acids. Germline-derived CDR1 and CDR2 are SGDLS and YYNGEE. The CDR3: CASSPMGAQGYTF. Here the CDR3 DNA reads TGTGCCAGCAGCCCTATGGGGGCGCAAGGCTACACCTTC.

The CDR3 loop is CASGFRSGGTDTQYF. The CDR3 bases are TGTGCTAGTGGTTTTCGTAGCGGGGGAACAGATACGCAGTATTTT. The chain is built from TRBV12-5 and TRBJ2-3, with 9 nucleotides matching TRBD2. The CDR3 is 15 amino acids. The germline V gene encodes CDR1 LGHNT and CDR2 FRNRAP. J lost 3 bases, V lost 3 bases, and 4 bases had no gene match.

This clonotype was seen ten or more times. This CDR3 reads CASSLGGGEAFF. The DNA of the CDR3 is TGTGCCAGCAGCTTAGGAGGGGGAGAAGCTTTCTTT. The chain has TRBV7-9 and TRBJ1-1, with D tentatively TRBD1 (6 bases). V was clipped by 1 base and J by 8 bases, with 8 bases between them. The CDR3 is 12 residues long. Germline V gene lookup returns CDR1 SEHNR and CDR2 FQNEAQ (reference sequence).

The gene calls are TRBV20-1 and TRBJ2-1; D is possibly TRBD2 (6 bases). Germline V lookup: CDR1 DFQATT, CDR2 SNEGSKA (reference sequence). This CDR3 has 14 amino acids. The V end lost 3 bases, the J end lost 0 bases, and 9 bases lay between the germline ends. The CDR3 loop is CSARDGSSYNEQFF. Written as DNA, the CDR3 is TGCAGTGCTAGGGACGGGAGCTCCTACAATGAGCAGTTCTTC.

There are a few counts of this clonotype. J is TRBJ2-1 and V is TRBV3-1; 7 bases fit TRBD1. Germline loops: CDR1 LGHDT, CDR2 YNNKEL (reference sequence). Trimming removed 2 bases from V and 3 bases from J; junction bases left unmatched: 4. The CDR3 has 15 residues. The CDR3 here is CASSQWRQGYNEQFF. DNA of the CDR3: TGTGCCAGCAGCCAATGGAGACAGGGCTACAATGAGCAGTTCTTC.

This clonotype was seen only a few times. J is TRBJ1-1 and V is TRBV6-8, with unresolved D. V was cut by 10 bases and J by 1 base, with 10 bases left in between. The CDR3 extends over 12 amino acids. In germline, CDR1 is MNHGY, CDR2 SAAAGT. In DNA form, the CDR3 reads TGTGCCACCCTGAATGGGAACACTGAAGCTTTCTTT. Translating gives CATLNGNTEAFF.

This clonotype came up a few times. The genes are TRBV9 and TRBJ2-2; D is ambiguous. V lost 0 bases and J lost 8, with 8 bases in between. The CDR3 covers 13 residues. Per the germline V gene, CDR1 is SGDLS and CDR2 is YYNGEE. The CDR3 coding sequence is TGTGCCAGCAGCGTAGCCGCGAGGGGGGAGCTGTTTTTT. Protein: CASSVAARGELFF. Variable domain in full (rest from reference TRBV9 and TRBJ2-2): DSGVTQTPKHLITATGQRVTLRCSPRSGDLSVYWYQQSLDQGLQFLIQYYNGEERAKGNILERFSAQQFPDLHSELNLSSLELGDSALYFCASSVAARGELFFGEGSRLTVL.